A selection of T cell receptor beta chains follows, all from one sample in a study of cytomegalovirus exposure and HLA in healthy donors. Assay used: immunoSEQ multiplex PCR; TCRdb lists only in-frame clones, some missing. The table lists 150,000 to 200,000 clones, almost 85% of them singletons. The specimen was PBMCs. The source is a boy between 10 and 17 years old in good health and CMV-seronegative. The CDR3 runs from the conserved cysteine through the conserved F or W. The order of the fields is V gene, clone size, D gene, J gene, CDR3 protein, CDR3 DNA. D genes are given only for firm matches. Not every row has a clone size; where given, it reads once, few, many or a size class.

>TRBV5-6|-|TRBD1|TRBJ2-1
CASSLVGGQGKFF
TGTGCCAGCAGTTTGGTGGGTGGACAGGGGAAGTTCTTC
>TRBV25-1|-|TRBD1|TRBJ1-2
CASSGTGGGYGYTF
TGTGCCAGCAGTGGGACAGGGGGGGGCTATGGCTACACCTTC
>TRBV5-5|once|-|TRBJ2-4
CASSSRSDIQYF
TGTGCCAGCAGCTCCCGGTCGGACATTCAGTACTTC
>TRBV6-5|few|-|TRBJ1-1
CASSYQGSTEAFF
TGTGCCAGCAGTTACCAGGGAAGCACTGAAGCTTTCTTT
>TRBV15|-|TRBD1|TRBJ2-7
CATSSDRGISYEQYF
TGTGCCACCAGCTCGGACAGGGGGATCTCCTACGAGCAGTACTTC
>TRBV11-2|-|-|TRBJ1-2
CASSSTGGNYGYTF
TGTGCCAGCAGCTCAACAGGAGGGAACTATGGCTACACCTTC
>TRBV7-3|-|-|TRBJ2-5
CASSPRPGSQETQYF
TGTGCCAGCAGCCCACGCCCCGGGTCCCAAGAGACCCAGTACTTC
>TRBV10-3|-|TRBD1|TRBJ2-1
CAISHRDRDNEQFF
TGTGCCATCAGTCACCGGGACAGAGACAATGAGCAGTTCTTC
>TRBV30|-|-|TRBJ1-6
CAWSDTGFVSPLHF
TGTGCCTGGAGTGATACAGGGTTTGTTTCACCCCTCCACTTT
>TRBV10-3|few|-|TRBJ1-1
CAIREGDSEAFF
TGTGCCATCAGGGAGGGGGACTCTGAAGCTTTCTTT
>TRBV6-4|-|-|TRBJ2-3
CASSDTAGSTDTQYF
TGTGCCAGCAGTGACACGGCGGGGAGCACAGATACGCAGTATTTT
>TRBV30|few|TRBD1|TRBJ1-1
CAWSGQGALRDTEAFF
TGTGCCTGGAGTGGACAGGGAGCGCTTAGGGACACTGAAGCTTTCTTT
>TRBV23-1|-|-|TRBJ2-3
CASNTFWGGTDTQYF
TGCGCCAGCAATACCTTTTGGGGGGGCACAGATACGCAGTATTTT
>TRBV5-4|few|-|TRBJ1-2
CASSFGQGSGGYTF
TGTGCCAGCAGCTTTGGGCAGGGAAGTGGTGGCTACACCTTC
>TRBV5-1|-|-|TRBJ2-2
CASSLGLAGGFGTGELFF
TGCGCCAGCAGCTTGGGGCTAGCTGGAGGCTTCGGGACCGGGGAGCTGTTTTTT
>TRBV6-1|-|-|TRBJ2-1
CASSELVGSYNEQFF
TGTGCCAGCAGTGAACTCGTCGGCTCCTACAATGAGCAGTTCTTC
>TRBV5-4|-|-|TRBJ1-2
CASSLYGTLNYGYTF
TGTGCCAGCAGCTTGTACGGGACACTGAACTATGGCTACACCTTC
>TRBV5-6|once|-|TRBJ2-7
CASSQRGGTYEQYF
TGTGCCAGCAGCCAAAGGGGCGGGACCTACGAGCAGTACTTC
>TRBV14|-|-|TRBJ2-7
CASSQDMHRAYEQYF
TGTGCCAGCAGCCAAGATATGCACAGAGCCTACGAGCAGTACTTC
>TRBV7-2|-|TRBD1|TRBJ1-2
CASSRTGLGYTF
TGTGCCAGCAGCCGGACAGGGCTTGGCTACACCTTC
>TRBV30|-|-|TRBJ1-4
CAWTGESEKLFF
TGTGCCTGGACAGGGGAGAGTGAAAAACTGTTTTTT
>TRBV6-5|-|-|TRBJ1-3
CASSTPFGNTIYF
TGTGCCAGCAGTACCCCCTTCGGGAACACCATATATTTT
>TRBV5-1|-|-|TRBJ2-3
CATRETPRADTQYF
TGCGCCACCAGGGAGACCCCGAGAGCAGATACGCAGTATTTT
>TRBV7-2|once|-|TRBJ1-1
CASSSTRSTEAFF
TGTGCCAGCAGCTCCACCCGGAGCACTGAGGCTTTCTTT
>TRBV7-8|-|TRBD2|TRBJ2-5
CASSSVAGGINQYF
TGTGCCAGCAGCTCCGTAGCGGGAGGGATTAACCAGTACTTC
>TRBV27|-|-|TRBJ1-4
CASSFSRATNEKLFF
TGTGCCAGCAGTTTCTCTCGGGCAACTAATGAAAAACTGTTTTTT
>TRBV5-1|-|TRBD1|TRBJ2-5
CASSTGGQETQYF
TGCGCCAGCAGCACAGGGGGGCAAGAGACCCAGTACTTC
>TRBV28|-|TRBD1|TRBJ1-5
CASSRRGQFGGPQHF
TGTGCCAGCAGCCGACGGGGACAGTTTGGTGGGCCCCAGCATTTT
>TRBV7-9|few|TRBD2|TRBJ2-1
CASSSSGLASREQFF
TGTGCCAGCAGCTCATCGGGACTAGCGTCTCGGGAGCAGTTCTTC
>TRBV9|-|-|TRBJ1-1
CASSATGHVNTEAFF
TGTGCCAGCAGCGCTACGGGACACGTGAACACTGAAGCTTTCTTT
>TRBV29-1|-|-|TRBJ2-1
CSVSDQQFF
TGCAGCGTTAGCGATCAGCAGTTCTTC
>TRBV19|-|TRBD1|TRBJ1-5
CASSDRGRNQPQHF
TGTGCCAGTAGCGACAGGGGACGCAATCAGCCCCAGCATTTT
>TRBV7-9|-|-|TRBJ2-2
CASSLDYAGELFF
TGTGCCAGCAGCTTAGATTATGCCGGGGAGCTGTTTTTT
>TRBV27|-|TRBD2|TRBJ2-1
CASSLFSGRGVREQFF
TGTGCCAGCAGTTTATTTAGCGGGAGAGGGGTACGTGAGCAGTTCTTC
>TRBV27|once|-|TRBJ2-7
CASSLPLLVSSYEQYF
TGTGCCAGCAGTTTACCCCTGCTAGTCTCCTCCTACGAGCAGTACTTC
>TRBV9|-|TRBD1|TRBJ1-3
CASSAKTGDSSGNTIYF
TGTGCCAGCAGCGCTAAGACAGGGGACAGCTCTGGAAACACCATATATTTT
>TRBV6-1|-|-|TRBJ2-3
CASSEEGATDTQYF
TGTGCCAGCAGCGAGGAGGGGGCGACAGATACGCAGTATTTT
>TRBV5-4|-|-|TRBJ1-2
CASGGMGEDYGYTF
TGTGCCAGCGGGGGTATGGGGGAGGACTATGGCTACACCTTC
>TRBV10-2|-|-|TRBJ1-5
CASGGTGPEPQHF
TGCGCCAGCGGAGGGACCGGGCCTGAGCCCCAGCATTTT
>TRBV7-8|-|-|TRBJ1-2
CASSLIPGGADGYTF
TGTGCCAGCAGCTTGATCCCGGGGGGCGCAGATGGCTACACCTTC
>TRBV5-6|once|-|TRBJ1-2
CASSLQGAYGYTF
TGTGCCAGCAGCTTACAGGGAGCCTATGGCTACACCTTC
>TRBV19|-|TRBD1|TRBJ1-2
CASSIAQGAQYGYTF
TGTGCCAGTAGTATAGCACAGGGGGCGCAGTATGGCTACACCTTC
>TRBV28|-|TRBD2|TRBJ2-7
CASSLPAGGGEQYF
TGTGCCAGCAGTTTACCGGCGGGAGGGGGAGAGCAGTACTTC
>TRBV2|-|TRBD1|TRBJ2-7
CASRTGGEDEQYF
TGTGCCAGCAGAACAGGGGGCGAGGACGAGCAGTACTTC
>TRBV5-4|once|-|TRBJ2-6
CASSFQAVGANVLTF
TGTGCCAGCAGCTTCCAGGCTGTGGGGGCCAACGTCCTGACTTTC
>TRBV30|-|-|TRBJ2-7
CAWSSRKGSYEQYF
TGTGCCTGGAGTTCGAGGAAGGGGTCCTACGAGCAGTACTTC
>TRBV6-1|-|-|TRBJ2-7
CASSRDPSFLYEQYF
TGTGCCAGCAGCCGGGATCCCTCCTTTCTATACGAGCAGTACTTC
>TRBV15|-|TRBD2|TRBJ2-7
CATSRLGLADYEQYF
TGTGCCACCAGCAGATTGGGACTAGCGGATTACGAGCAGTACTTC
>TRBV13|-|-|TRBJ2-1
CASSYRGAGASYEQFF
TGTGCCAGCAGCTACCGGGGGGCGGGAGCCTCATATGAGCAGTTCTTC
>TRBV6-5|few|-|TRBJ2-2
CASSHGAGSGELFF
TGTGCCAGCAGTCACGGAGCGGGCAGCGGGGAGCTGTTTTTT
>TRBV5-1|-|TRBD1|TRBJ2-5
CASSFTRTGSQETQYF
TGCGCCAGCAGCTTCACGAGGACAGGGAGTCAAGAGACCCAGTACTTC
>TRBV5-1|-|-|TRBJ2-7
CASSLERAEQYF
TGCGCCAGCAGCTTGGAGCGGGCCGAGCAGTACTTC
>TRBV7-6|-|-|TRBJ2-1
CASSLGPLSTQFF
TGTGCCAGCAGCTTAGGTCCCCTAAGCACCCAGTTCTTC
>TRBV9|-|TRBD1|TRBJ2-7
CASSFRDRGPYEQYF
TGTGCCAGCAGCTTCCGGGACAGGGGGCCCTACGAGCAGTACTTC
>TRBV7-2|-|TRBD1|TRBJ2-2
CASTQGTGGSGELFF
TGTGCCAGCACCCAGGGTACAGGGGGGTCCGGGGAGCTGTTTTTT
>TRBV10-3|-|-|TRBJ2-1
CAISEIWRYISYNEQFF
TGTGCCATCAGTGAGATCTGGAGGTATATCTCCTACAATGAGCAGTTCTTC
>TRBV6-1|-|-|TRBJ1-4
CASRARGANEKLFF
TGTGCCAGCAGAGCAAGGGGTGCTAATGAAAAACTGTTTTTT
>TRBV10-3|-|-|TRBJ2-2
CAINTQPTTGELFF
TGTGCCATCAACACTCAGCCGACTACCGGGGAGCTGTTTTTT
>TRBV9|-|-|TRBJ1-3
CASSARRAISGNTIYF
TGTGCCAGCAGCGCGCGCAGGGCCATCTCTGGAAACACCATATATTTT